One sample yielded the 16 T cell receptor beta chains listed below, sequenced in a study of response to subunit inactivated influenza vaccine. TCRdb re-analysed the RT-PCR reads in MiXCR, keeping a single row per CDR3 protein. The table has 300,000 to 350,000 distinct CDR3 sequences, about 20% seen once; the top ten hold 10%. This sample comprised PBMCs from blood, obtained roughly 20 months after vaccination. The receptors were sampled from a man aged 45-69 years who received an inactivated influenza vaccine.

This chain joins TRBV7-2 and TRBJ2-7; 8 bases map to TRBD2. The length of the CDR3 is 15 residues. Germline V gene sequence: CDR1 SGHTA, CDR2 FQGNSA. Trimming took 6 bases from V and 6 from J; bases not matched to a gene: 13. CDR3 sequence (DNA): TGTGCCAGCAGTCCCGGGGGGGGCGCCCTCCTCGAGCAGTACTTC. This translates into CASSPGGGALLEQYF.

This clonotype was seen a few times. This chain connects TRBV6-2 or TRBV6-3 to TRBJ1-5; 10 bases are shared with TRBD1. J gave up 6 bases and V 8 bases, and 4 bases lay outside the gene matches. Germline V lookup: CDR1 MNHEY, CDR2 SVGEGT. The CDR3 loop spans 13 amino acids. The CDR3 loop reads CASGTGAFQPQHF. DNA for the CDR3: TGTGCCAGCGGGACAGGGGCATTTCAGCCCCAGCATTTT.

V gene TRBV7-2 combines with J gene TRBJ2-7, with D perhaps matching TRBD2 (6 bases). From germline, CDR1 is SGHTA and CDR2 FQGNSA. This CDR3 has 15 amino acids. V gave up 1 base and J gave up 3 bases, with 13 bases separating them. Written as DNA, the CDR3 is TGTGCCAGCAGCTTAGATAGCGGTCCTCTCTACGAGCAGTACTTC. Amino acid sequence: CASSLDSGPLYEQYF.

A single count supports this clonotype. V usage is TRBV2 and J usage is TRBJ2-5, with 12 bases lining up with TRBD2. CDR1 is SNHLY, CDR2 FYNNEI, per germline. J gave up 4 bases and V 6 bases, and 3 bases lay outside the gene matches. The CDR3 sequence is 14 residues long. Here the CDR3 reads CASRTTSGRETQYF. In DNA form, the CDR3 reads TGTGCCAGCAGGACGACTAGCGGGAGAGAGACCCAGTACTTC.

The chain joins TRBV25-1 to TRBJ1-2, with D hard to call. Germline values: CDR1 MGHDK, CDR2 SYGVNS. V lost 6 bases, J lost 4 bases, and 12 bases lay in between. This CDR3 has 13 residues. The CDR3 region is CASRSNGLYGYTF. The DNA for the CDR3 is TGTGCCAGCAGGTCGAACGGACTCTATGGCTACACCTTC.

The rearrangement links TRBV9 to TRBJ1-4; the match to TRBD1 covers 7 bases. J lost 4 bases, V lost 0 bases, and 3 bases had no gene match. CDR1 and CDR2 from the germline V gene are SGDLS and YYNGEE. This CDR3 spans 15 amino acids. CDR3 sequence reads: CASSVEGASNEKLFF. CDR3 coding DNA: TGTGCCAGCAGCGTAGAGGGGGCCAGTAATGAAAAACTGTTTTTT.

This clonotype was counted between two and nine times. This chain links TRBV5-1 with TRBJ2-3, with 7 bases that match TRBD2. This CDR3 region has 15 residues. With V trimmed by 4 bases and J by 0 bases, 5 bases remained unmatched. Per germline, CDR1 SGHRS and CDR2 YFSETQ. The CDR3 DNA reads TGCGCCAGCAGCAGAAGTAGCGGGAGCACAGATACGCAGTATTTT. Translating it yields CASSRSSGSTDTQYF.

The rearrangement uses TRBV12-3 or TRBV12-4 and TRBJ2-5; D might be TRBD1 (6 bases). V shed 3 bases and J shed 2 bases, with 10 bases lying between them. The CDR3 runs to 14 residues. The CDR3 spells CASSFAGAQETQYF. CDR3 DNA: TGTGCCAGCAGTTTTGCAGGGGCACAAGAGACCCAGTACTTC.

The chain combines TRBV4-3 with TRBJ1-3; D gene uncertain. V shed 3 bases and J shed 2 bases, with 5 bases lying between them. The CDR3 is made up of 13 amino acids. Germline CDR1 is LGHNA and CDR2 is YSLEER. The CDR3 DNA sequence: TGCGCCAGCAGCCAGGAGACTGGAAACACCATATATTTT. Its translation: CASSQETGNTIYF.

There are a few counts of this clonotype. The rearrangement joins TRBV6-5 to TRBJ2-2; D gene unclear. Germline values: CDR1 MNHEY, CDR2 SVGAGI. V shed 0 bases and J shed 2 bases, with 7 bases lying between them. This CDR3 is built from 15 residues. The CDR3 nucleotides read TGTGCCAGCAGTTACTCCTCCGGAAACACCGGGGAGCTGTTTTTT. Translated, it gives CASSYSSGNTGELFF.

This chain joins TRBV15 and TRBJ2-7; 13 bases match TRBD2. CDR1 is LNHNV, CDR2 YYDKDF, per germline (reference sequence). This CDR3 has 19 residues. V lost 1 base to trimming and J lost 0 bases; unmatched junction nucleotides: 9. The CDR3 region has the DNA TGTGCCACCAGCAGAGTTGGCAGCGGACTAGCGGGGGCCTCCTACGAGCAGTACTTC. Translating gives CATSRVGSGLAGASYEQYF.

This clonotype has just a few counts. V gene TRBV4-3 combines with J gene TRBJ2-2, with D perhaps given as TRBD1 or TRBD2 (5 bases each). This CDR3 has 14 residues. CDR1 is LGHNA and CDR2 is YSLEER in the germline V gene. V lost 3 bases and J 4 bases, leaving 9 bases between the germline ends. CDR3 sequence (DNA): TGCGCCAGCAGCCATGGGACGATCACCGGGGAGCTGTTTTTT. Amino acid sequence: CASSHGTITGELFF.

The chain is built from TRBV5-4 and TRBJ1-1, with 8 bases that match TRBD1. V lost 0 bases, J lost 8 bases, and 6 bases stayed unmatched. The germline CDR1 and CDR2 sequences are SGHNT and YYREEE (reference sequence). The CDR3 is 14 amino acids. CDR3 loop: CASSLVQGASEAFF. CDR3 sequence (DNA): TGTGCCAGCAGCTTGGTCCAGGGGGCATCGGAAGCTTTCTTT. Full variable domain (missing parts from reference TRBV5-4 and TRBJ1-1): ETGVTQSPTHLIKTRGQQVTLRCSSQSGHNTVSWYQQALGQGPQFIFQYYREEENGRGNFPPRFSGLQFPNYSSELNVNALELDDSALYLCASSLVQGASEAFFGQGTRLTVV.

This chain uses TRBV3-1 with TRBJ1-4; D possibly corresponds to TRBD1 (5 bases). The V and J ends lost 3 bases and 7 bases respectively, with 15 bases between them. CDR3 size: 15 residues. CDR1 and CDR2 (germline): LGHDT, YNNKEL (reference sequence). The CDR3, as DNA: TGTGCCAGCAGCCAGCGCGGGCAGGGCGGTGAAAAACTGTTTTTT. Encoded protein: CASSQRGQGGEKLFF.

This clonotype occurred a few times. This sequence joins TRBV7-9 and TRBJ2-3; the D gene is possibly TRBD2 (6 bases). V shed 1 base and J shed 9 bases, with 14 bases lying between them. The CDR3 is 14 amino acids. The germline gives CDR1 SEHNR, CDR2 FQNEAQ (reference sequence). The CDR3, as DNA: TGTGCCAGCAGCTTAGATTACGGGAGAGAGACGCAGTATTTT. As protein: CASSLDYGRETQYF.

This clonotype was observed once. The CDR3 bases are TGTGCCAGCAGTTTATCTAGGGTGGGTGCCGACAATGAGCAGTTCTTC. Translating gives CASSLSRVGADNEQFF. This sequence joins TRBV12-3 or TRBV12-4 and TRBJ2-1; D unclear. Trimming left V 2 bases short and J 5 bases short, with 16 bases between. This CDR3 has 16 residues.